These T cell receptor beta chains were read from a single sample in a study of cytomegalovirus exposure and HLA in healthy donors. The protocol was immunoSEQ multiplex PCR, while the TCRdb copy is restricted to in-frame clones and leaves out a portion. The sample yields about 88,000 clones, 84% seen once. The specimen sequenced was PBMCs. The receptors here all came from a woman aged 18-29 years in good health and CMV-seropositive. The CDR3 runs from the conserved cysteine through the conserved F or W. A D gene is named only where the DNA matches it firmly. A row's size may be missing; if present it is once, few, many or a size class.

d_gene,v_gene,j_gene,len,abundance,CDR3nt,CDR3aa
.,TRBV5-8,TRBJ2-2,14,.,TGTGCCAGCAGCTTGTACAGGGAAACCGGGGAGCTGTTTTTT,CASSLYRETGELFF
TRBD1,TRBV28,TRBJ1-2,15,.,TGTGCCAGCAGCCCTTACATCGACAGGGGGCCTGGCTACACCTTC,CASSPYIDRGPGYTF
.,TRBV7-8,TRBJ1-1,12,.,TGTGCCAGCAGCTTAATCGCGACTGAAGCTTTCTTT,CASSLIATEAFF
.,TRBV11-2,TRBJ2-7,17,.,TGTGCCAGCAGCTTAGAGTTAGGTGGCGGGGAGAACTACGAGCAGTACTTC,CASSLELGGGENYEQYF
TRBD1,TRBV28,TRBJ2-7,14,.,TGTGCCAGCAGTGATACCGGGACAGGCTACGAGCAGTACTTC,CASSDTGTGYEQYF
.,TRBV19,TRBJ2-3,15,.,TGTGCCAGTACCCCGAACGAGGGTATGACAGATACGCAGTATTTT,CASTPNEGMTDTQYF
TRBD1,TRBV10-3,TRBJ2-1,15,.,TGTGCCATCAGTGAGCAGACAGGGAATTACAATGAGCAGTTCTTC,CAISEQTGNYNEQFF
TRBD2,TRBV4-2,TRBJ2-5,16,.,TGTGCCAGCAGCCAAGATCCGAGTAGCGGGGAAGAGACCCAGTACTTC,CASSQDPSSGEETQYF
TRBD1,TRBV2,TRBJ2-7,16,.,TGTGCCAGCAGGGTTCCGCCGGGACAGGGGGCTGAAGAGCAGTACTTC,CASRVPPGQGAEEQYF
TRBD1,TRBV9,TRBJ1-1,14,once,TGTGCCAGCAGCCGATGGACAGGGGACACTGAAGCTTTCTTT,CASSRWTGDTEAFF
.,TRBV12-2,TRBJ1-4,14,.,TGTGCAAGTCGCCCAACAGACAGGGGTGAAAAACTGTTTTTT,CASRPTDRGEKLFF
TRBD1,TRBV18,TRBJ1-5,14,.,TGTGCCAGCTCAGGGGACAGGGGCAATCAGCCCCAGCATTTT,CASSGDRGNQPQHF
.,TRBV5-1,TRBJ1-2,15,.,TGCGCCAGCAGCTTGACGGTTGAGTCAAACTATGGCTACACCTTC,CASSLTVESNYGYTF
TRBD1,TRBV9,TRBJ2-2,13,.,TGTGCCAGCACACAGGGGGGAACCGGGGAGCTGTTTTTT,CASTQGGTGELFF
TRBD1,TRBV18,TRBJ1-2,16,.,TGTGCCAGCTCACCGTATAATACAGGGGATAACTATGGCTACACCTTC,CASSPYNTGDNYGYTF
TRBD1,TRBV19,TRBJ1-6,16,.,TGTGCCAGTAGTACGGCCGGGACAGGGTTTAGTTCACCCCTCCACTTT,CASSTAGTGFSSPLHF
TRBD1,TRBV2,TRBJ2-6,15,.,TGTGCCACCGGGACAGGGGGCGCTGGGGCCAACGTCCTGACTTTC,CATGTGGAGANVLTF
.,TRBV4-1,TRBJ1-5,16,.,TGCGCCAGCAGCCAAGTAGTAGGTCAGGGAGGCCAGCCCCAGCATTTT,CASSQVVGQGGQPQHF
TRBD2,TRBV9,TRBJ2-2,15,few,TGTGCCAGCACCCTCGGACTAGCGGGGACCGGGGAGCTGTTTTTT,CASTLGLAGTGELFF
TRBD1,TRBV10-3,TRBJ1-1,15,.,TGTGCCATCAGTGACGGTTGGGCAGGGGGCACTGAAGCTTTCTTT,CAISDGWAGGTEAFF
TRBD2,TRBV5-1,TRBJ2-7,13,.,TGCGCCAGCAGCCAAGAGCGGGGTACGGAGCAGTACTTC,CASSQERGTEQYF
TRBD2,TRBV7-2,TRBJ2-7,16,.,TGTGCCAGCAGCTTAGCTGGTGCTAGCGGGGGGTACGAGCAGTACTTC,CASSLAGASGGYEQYF
.,TRBV28,TRBJ2-7,14,.,TGTGCCAGCAGTCCATCCGGGGGAACCTACGAGCAGTACTTC,CASSPSGGTYEQYF
.,TRBV30,TRBJ1-1,11,.,TGTGCCTGGAGATACAGGGAAGAAGCTTTCTTT,CAWRYREEAFF
TRBD2,TRBV5-1,TRBJ2-3,16,.,TGCGCCAGCAGCTGGGGTATAGCGGGGGGCACAGATACGCAGTATTTT,CASSWGIAGGTDTQYF
.,TRBV19,TRBJ2-7,18,.,TGTGCCAGTAGTCCTACCCTAGGGGGGGACTACCAATCCTACGAGCAGTACTTC,CASSPTLGGDYQSYEQYF
TRBD2,TRBV4-2,TRBJ2-7,18,.,TGTGCCAGCAGCCAAGAGCAGCGGGGGGGCCGGGGGTCCTACGAGCAGTACTTC,CASSQEQRGGRGSYEQYF
.,TRBV2,TRBJ1-3,17,.,TGTGCCAGCAGTGATTTTTCGGGAACCGGGGCTGGAAACACCATATATTTT,CASSDFSGTGAGNTIYF
.,TRBV9,TRBJ2-5,15,.,TGTGCCAGCAGCGTAAGTGGGGAGGAAGGAGAGACCCAGTACTTC,CASSVSGEEGETQYF
TRBD1,TRBV18,TRBJ1-5,18,.,TGTGCCAGCTCATCAGGGTCGGGACAGGGGAATTGGAATCAGCCCCAGCATTTT,CASSSGSGQGNWNQPQHF
.,TRBV30,TRBJ2-2,15,.,TGTGCCTGGAGTGCTTTGGGGGCCAACACCGGGGAGCTGTTTTTT,CAWSALGANTGELFF
.,TRBV4-1,TRBJ1-2,14,.,TGCGCCAGCAGCCAGGGCCGGGACATAAGGGGCTACACCTTC,CASSQGRDIRGYTF
.,TRBV6-6,TRBJ1-4,12,.,TGTGCCAGCAGTCGAACAAATGAAAAACTGTTTTTT,CASSRTNEKLFF
.,TRBV5-1,TRBJ2-3,14,once,TGCGCCAGCAGCTTGATTCCTAGCACAGATACGCAGTATTTT,CASSLIPSTDTQYF
.,TRBV6-1,TRBJ1-5,16,.,TGTGCCAGCAGTGAAAATGGGGGGGGCAACAATCAGCCCCAGCATTTT,CASSENGGGNNQPQHF
.,TRBV27,TRBJ2-7,11,.,TGTGCCAGCATGGGGGGCTACGAGCAGTACTTC,CASMGGYEQYF
TRBD1,TRBV28,TRBJ1-2,16,.,TGTGCCAGCAGTTTACCCCAGGACAGGGTAGGATATGGCTACACCTTC,CASSLPQDRVGYGYTF
.,TRBV27,TRBJ1-2,14,.,TGTGCCAGCAGTTCAAACAGGTCCCCGAGTGGCTACACCTTC,CASSSNRSPSGYTF
.,TRBV15,TRBJ1-1,14,.,TGTGCCACCAGCAGAGAGACTTTAGGCACTGAAGCTTTCTTT,CATSRETLGTEAFF
.,TRBV4-2,TRBJ1-2,13,.,TGTGCCAGCAGCCCCCGTTTAGACAGGGGCTACACCTTC,CASSPRLDRGYTF